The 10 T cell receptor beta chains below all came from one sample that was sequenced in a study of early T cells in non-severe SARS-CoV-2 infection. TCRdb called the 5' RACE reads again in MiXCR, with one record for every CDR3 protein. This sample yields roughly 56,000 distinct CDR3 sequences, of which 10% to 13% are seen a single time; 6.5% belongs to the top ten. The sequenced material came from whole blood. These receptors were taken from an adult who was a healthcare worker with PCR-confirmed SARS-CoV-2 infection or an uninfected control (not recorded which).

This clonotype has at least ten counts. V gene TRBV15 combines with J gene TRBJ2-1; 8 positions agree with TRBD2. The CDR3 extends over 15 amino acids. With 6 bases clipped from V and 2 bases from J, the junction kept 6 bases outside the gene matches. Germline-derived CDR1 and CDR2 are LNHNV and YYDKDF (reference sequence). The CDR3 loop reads CATSPGRAPYNEQFF. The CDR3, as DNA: TGTGCCACCAGTCCCGGGAGGGCCCCCTACAATGAGCAGTTCTTC.

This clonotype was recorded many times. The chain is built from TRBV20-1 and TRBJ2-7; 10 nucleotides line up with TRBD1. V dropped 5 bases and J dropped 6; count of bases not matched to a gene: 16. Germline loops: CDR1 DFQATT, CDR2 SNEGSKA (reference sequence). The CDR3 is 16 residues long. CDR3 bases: TGCAGTGCTTCCCAGAAACCCGGGACAGGGGCGGTCGAGCAGTACTTC. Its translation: CSASQKPGTGAVEQYF.

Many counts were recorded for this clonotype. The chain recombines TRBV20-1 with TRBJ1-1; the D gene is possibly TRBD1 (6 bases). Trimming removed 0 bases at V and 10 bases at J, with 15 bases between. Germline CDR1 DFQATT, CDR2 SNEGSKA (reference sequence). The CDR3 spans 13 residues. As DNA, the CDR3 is TGCAGTGCTAGAGAGTGGCAGGGGAGTGTAGCTTTCTTT. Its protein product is CSAREWQGSVAFF.

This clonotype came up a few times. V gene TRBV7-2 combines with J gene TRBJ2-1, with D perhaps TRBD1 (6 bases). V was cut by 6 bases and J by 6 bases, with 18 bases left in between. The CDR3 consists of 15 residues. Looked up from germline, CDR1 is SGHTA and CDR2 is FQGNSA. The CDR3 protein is CASSLWEGRGNEQFF. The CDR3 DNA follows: TGTGCCAGCAGTCTCTGGGAAGGCAGGGGCAATGAGCAGTTCTTC.

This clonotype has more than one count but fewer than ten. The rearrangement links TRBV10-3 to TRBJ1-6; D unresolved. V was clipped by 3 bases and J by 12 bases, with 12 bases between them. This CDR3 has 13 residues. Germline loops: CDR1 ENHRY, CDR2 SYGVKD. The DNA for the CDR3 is TGTGCCATCAGTGACGAGGAGTCGAGACCCCTCCACTTT. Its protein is CAISDEESRPLHF.

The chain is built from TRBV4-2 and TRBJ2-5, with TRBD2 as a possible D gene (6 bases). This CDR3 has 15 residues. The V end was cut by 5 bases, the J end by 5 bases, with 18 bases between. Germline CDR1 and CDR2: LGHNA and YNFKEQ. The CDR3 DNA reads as TGTGCCAGCAGCGCCCGACTAGGGTTAGTCGAGACCCAGTACTTC. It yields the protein CASSARLGLVETQYF.

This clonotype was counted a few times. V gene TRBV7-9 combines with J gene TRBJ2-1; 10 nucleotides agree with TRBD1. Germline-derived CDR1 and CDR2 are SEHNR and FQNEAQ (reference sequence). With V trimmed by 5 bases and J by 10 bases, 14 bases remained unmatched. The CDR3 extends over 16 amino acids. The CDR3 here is CASSRGTGEIRWEQFF. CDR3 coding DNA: TGTGCCAGCAGCCGAGGGACAGGGGAGATTCGCTGGGAGCAGTTCTTC.

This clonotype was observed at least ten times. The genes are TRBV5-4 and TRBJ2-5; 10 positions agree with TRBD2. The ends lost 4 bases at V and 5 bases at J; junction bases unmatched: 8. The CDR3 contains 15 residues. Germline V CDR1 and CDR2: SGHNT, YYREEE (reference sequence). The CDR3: CASSPSGRARETQYF. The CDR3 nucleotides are TGTGCCAGCAGCCCCAGCGGGAGGGCCAGGGAGACCCAGTACTTC. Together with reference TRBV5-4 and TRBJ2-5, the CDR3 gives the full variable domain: ETGVTQSPTHLIKTRGQQVTLRCSSQSGHNTVSWYQQALGQGPQFIFQYYREEENGRGNFPPRFSGLQFPNYSSELNVNALELDDSALYLCASSPSGRARETQYFGPGTRLLVL.

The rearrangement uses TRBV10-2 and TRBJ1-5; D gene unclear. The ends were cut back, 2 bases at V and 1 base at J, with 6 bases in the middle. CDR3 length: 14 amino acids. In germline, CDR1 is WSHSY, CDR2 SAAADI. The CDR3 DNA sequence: TGCGCCAGCAGTGAGACGACAAGCAATCAGCCCCAGCATTTT. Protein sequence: CASSETTSNQPQHF.

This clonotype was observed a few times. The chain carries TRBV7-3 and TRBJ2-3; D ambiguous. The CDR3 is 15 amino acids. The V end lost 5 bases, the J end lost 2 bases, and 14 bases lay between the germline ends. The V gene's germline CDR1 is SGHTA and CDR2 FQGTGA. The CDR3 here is CASSPHSGYTDTQYF. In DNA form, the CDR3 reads TGTGCCAGCAGCCCCCATTCAGGATACACAGATACGCAGTATTTT.